A single sample gave rise to the 14 T cell receptor beta chains below, sequenced in a study of T cell repertoires in cytomegalovirus infection. TCRdb analysed the reads with MiXCR anew, one entry per CDR3 protein. The table has about 250,000 distinct CDR3 sequences, 9% to 15% seen once. Sequencing input: PBMCs. These receptors were collected from a human donor in good health (CMV status not recorded). Some clones in this sample may be carry-over from other donors' samples.

This clonotype was recorded a few times. V and J are TRBV2 and TRBJ2-7; 7 nucleotides agree with TRBD2. V lost 7 bases and J lost 7; bases outside the gene matches: 7. The germline V gene encodes CDR1 SNHLY and CDR2 FYNNEI. The CDR3 covers 12 residues. The CDR3: CASTGGVREQYF. Here the CDR3 DNA reads TGTGCCAGCACGGGGGGAGTACGTGAGCAGTACTTC.

This clonotype was counted a few times. The rearrangement links TRBV5-1 to TRBJ1-1, with 7 bases aligning to TRBD1. The trim removed 4 bases at V and 0 bases at J, leaving 9 bases unmatched. Germline V gene lookup returns CDR1 SGHRS and CDR2 YFSETQ. The CDR3 totals 16 residues. The CDR3 loop reads CASSTRQGTMNTEAFF. The CDR3 nucleotides are TGCGCCAGCAGCACACGACAGGGTACGATGAACACTGAAGCTTTCTTT.

This chain links TRBV20-1 with TRBJ2-7, with D possibly TRBD1 on 6 matching bases. The V gene lost 6 bases and the J gene lost 3 bases, with 18 bases spanning the gap. CDR1 is DFQATT, CDR2 SNEGSKA, per germline (reference sequence). This CDR3 spans 14 amino acids. The CDR3 nucleotides are TGCAGTGCCCACGACAGGTTGAGAGTCTACGAGCAGTACTTC. It codes for CSAHDRLRVYEQYF.

This clonotype was picked up many times. The V gene is TRBV7-2, the J gene TRBJ1-1, with TRBD1 identical over 7 bases. Germline trimming cut 0 bases from V and 5 bases from J; bases unmatched to any gene: 6. The germline gives CDR1 SGHTA, CDR2 FQGNSA. The CDR3 has 15 residues. The DNA for the CDR3 is TGTGCCAGCAGCTTAGCAACACAGGGGAGTACTGAAGCTTTCTTT. Its protein product is CASSLATQGSTEAFF.

The rearrangement joins TRBV6-6 to TRBJ1-1, with TRBD1 identical over 7 bases. The CDR3 consists of 16 residues. Trimming cost V 5 bases and J 4 bases; bases outside gene matches: 13. CDR1 is MNHNY, CDR2 SVGAGI, per germline (reference sequence). The CDR3 reads CASSPRTQGRFTEAFF. Here the CDR3 DNA reads TGTGCCAGCAGTCCGAGAACACAGGGGAGGTTCACTGAAGCTTTCTTT.

This clonotype appeared a few times. The CDR3 loop is CASSSTGSVGYTF. CDR3 DNA sequence: TGCGCCAGCAGTTCGACAGGGTCTGTAGGCTACACCTTC. The J gene is TRBJ1-2, the V gene TRBV5-1; 7 bases agree with TRBD1. This CDR3 comprises 13 residues. Looked up from germline, CDR1 is SGHRS and CDR2 is YFSETQ. After removal of 5 bases from V and 8 bases from J, the junction contained 9 bases not matched to a gene.

The chain recombines TRBV25-1 with TRBJ1-2; D ambiguous. The germline V and J ends were trimmed by 3 bases and 4 bases, with 15 bases remaining between them. From germline, CDR1 is MGHDK and CDR2 SYGVNS. CDR3 length equals 15 residues. The CDR3 bases are TGTGCCAGCAGTGATCCCTCGGCTGGCCGCTATGGCTACACCTTC. It codes for CASSDPSAGRYGYTF.

This clonotype came up many times. One end of the junction does not line up with germline, which may come from a read error. The genes are TRBV7-2 and TRBJ1-2; possible D gene TRBD1, 5 bases. Germline lookup yields CDR1 SGHTA and CDR2 FQGNSA. The CDR3 extends over 17 amino acids. The CDR3 here is CASSLAPSRRGFYGYTF. CDR3 in DNA: TGTGCCAGCAGCCTAGCCCCCTCCCGGAGGGGATTCTATGGCTACACCTTC.

This clonotype was seen repeatedly, ten times or more. V usage is TRBV7-2 and J usage is TRBJ2-1; 11 bases align to TRBD2. CDR1 is SGHTA and CDR2 is FQGNSA in the germline V gene. The V gene end was trimmed by 1 base and the J gene end by 8 bases; junction bases not matched to a gene: 7. The CDR3 extends over 16 amino acids. The CDR3: CASSLGWASGRHEQFF. For the CDR3, the DNA is TGTGCCAGCAGCTTAGGGTGGGCTAGCGGGAGGCATGAGCAGTTCTTC.

This clonotype was observed at least ten times. This chain joins TRBV12-3 or TRBV12-4 and TRBJ1-1; possibly TRBD1 for D (6 bases). V was cut by 8 bases and J by 5 bases, with 12 bases left in between. The CDR3 length is 12 residues. The CDR3 bases are TGTGCCAGCTCCGGAGGGGGTACTGAAGCTTTCTTT. Protein sequence: CASSGGGTEAFF.

This clonotype was recorded a few times. V gene TRBV15 combines with J gene TRBJ1-4; D gene ambiguous. This CDR3 has 17 residues. Trimming cost V 2 bases and J 0 bases, with 13 bases left between them. Germline V lookup: CDR1 LNHNV, CDR2 YYDKDF (reference sequence). The CDR3 spells CATSRRPLIATNEKLFF. In DNA, the CDR3 is TGTGCCACCAGCAGACGTCCGCTTATTGCAACTAATGAAAAACTGTTTTTT.

The chain links TRBV4-1 to TRBJ1-2, with a possible D match to TRBD1 (5 bases). Looked up from germline, CDR1 is MGHRA and CDR2 is YSYEKL. This CDR3 has 16 amino acids. Trimming cost V 4 bases and J 5 bases, with 20 bases left between them. CDR3 sequence (DNA): TGCGCCAGCAGCCCTCCAGGCGGGGCAGTTCAATATGGCTACACCTTC. It is translated as CASSPPGGAVQYGYTF.

This clonotype showed up many times. This chain links TRBV7-8 with TRBJ1-3; tentative D call: TRBD1 (6 bases). This CDR3 spans 15 amino acids. In germline, CDR1 is SGHVS, CDR2 FQNEAQ. The germline V and J ends were trimmed by 4 bases and 1 base, with 11 bases remaining between them. The CDR3 DNA reads as TGTGCCAGCAGCTCCAGGACAGTTTCTGGAAACACCATATATTTT. Amino acids: CASSSRTVSGNTIYF.

This clonotype appeared many times. The V and J genes are TRBV7-2 and TRBJ2-7; 9 bases match TRBD1. V gave up 5 bases and J gave up 2 bases; unmatched junction bases: 7. The CDR3 contains 15 residues. Germline CDR1 and CDR2: SGHTA and FQGNSA. The CDR3 bases are TGTGCCAGCAGCGGCCGGACAGGGGTAACCTACGAGCAGTACTTC. Encoded protein: CASSGRTGVTYEQYF.